The rows below give T cell receptor beta chains drawn from one sample of a study of T-cell reconstitution after alpha-beta-depleted transplantation in children. TCRdb reprocessed the PCR reads via MiXCR and lists one record per CDR3 protein. The sample shows about 420,000 distinct CDR3 sequences, approximately 11% of them seen only once. The sequences come from PBMCs from the stem cell graft donor, collected from the stem cell graft. The receptors shown here come from a human donor who donated a stem cell graft to a child with acute myeloid leukemia. CDR3s include the opening cysteine and the closing phenylalanine or tryptophan. D genes are given only for firm matches. Expanded clones get a size class; other rows say once, few or many, or leave the size out.

j_gene	v_gene	abundance	d_gene	CDR3nt	CDR3aa
TRBJ1-3	TRBV12-3/TRBV12-4	-	TRBD1	TGTGCCAGCAGTTTAAAGGCGACAGGGGTTGGAAACACCATATATTTT	CASSLKATGVGNTIYF
TRBJ2-1	TRBV6-1	few	-	TGTGCCAGCAGGGCTGGGGTTAGTTCCTACAATGAGCAGTTCTTC	CASRAGVSSYNEQFF
TRBJ2-5	TRBV5-6	-	TRBD2	TGTGCCAGCAGCTTGGCCTGGACTAGCGGGGGGGAAGAGACCCAGTACTTC	CASSLAWTSGGEETQYF
TRBJ2-1	TRBV28	-	TRBD1	TGTGCCAGCAGTTTATTTGGGACAGGGGTCAACAATGAGCAGTTCTTC	CASSLFGTGVNNEQFF
TRBJ1-1	TRBV6-5	-	TRBD1	TGTGCCAGCAGTTACGGTAGGGGGCTTAACACTGAAGCTTTCTTT	CASSYGRGLNTEAFF
TRBJ1-5	TRBV6-1	many	-	TGTGCCAGCAGTGATAGAGGAGGGGGCAATCAGCCCCAGCATTTT	CASSDRGGGNQPQHF
TRBJ2-1	TRBV6-2/TRBV6-3	few	-	TGTGCCAGTGGAGACAGGACCCCCTACAATGAGCAGTTCTTC	CASGDRTPYNEQFF
TRBJ1-2	TRBV20-1	few	TRBD1	TGCAGTGCTAGAGATATGGGACAGTACGGGGATGGCTACACCTTC	CSARDMGQYGDGYTF
TRBJ2-3	TRBV20-1	few	TRBD1	TGCAGTGCTAGATCTGCGGACAGGGGGAGGTCAGATACGCAGTATTTT	CSARSADRGRSDTQYF
TRBJ1-3	TRBV12-3/TRBV12-4	few	-	TGTGCCACCGGATCTGGAAACACCATATATTTT	CATGSGNTIYF
TRBJ2-5	TRBV20-1	few	-	TGCAGTCATGAGCTAAGTGGTTTAGAGACCCAGTACTTC	CSHELSGLETQYF
TRBJ2-1	TRBV7-8	few	TRBD2	TGTGCCAGCAGCCTCTGGGGGCTAGCGGGAGAGGAGCAGTTCTTC	CASSLWGLAGEEQFF
TRBJ2-5	TRBV7-2	-	TRBD1	TGTGCCAGCAGCCGTACAGGGGGCATGCACTTC	CASSRTGGMHF
TRBJ1-4	TRBV4-2	few	TRBD1	TGTGCCAGCAGCCTAGAGGAGGGGGCTCGGGAAAAACTGTTTTTT	CASSLEEGAREKLFF
TRBJ2-4	TRBV5-5	few	-	TGTGCCAGCAGCTTGGGGGCACCTTTAGCCAAAAACATTCAGTACTTC	CASSLGAPLAKNIQYF
TRBJ1-2	TRBV10-1	-	-	TGCGCCAGCAGACAGGACTCCCGTCCGGGGGGCTATGGCTACACCTTC	CASRQDSRPGGYGYTF
TRBJ2-7	TRBV7-2	few	-	TGTGCCAGCAGCTTAGAGGTTTCCGAGCAGTACTTC	CASSLEVSEQYF
TRBJ2-6	TRBV29-1	-	-	TGCAGCGTTGAAGGGGACTCTTTAACAGGGGCCAACGTCCTGACTTTC	CSVEGDSLTGANVLTF
TRBJ2-4	TRBV12-3/TRBV12-4	few	-	TGTGCCAGCAGTTTAGAGGCGGGACATTTTGGCATTCAGTACTTC	CASSLEAGHFGIQYF
TRBJ1-1	TRBV5-1	-	-	TGCGCCAGCAGCCCCCGGTCGGGGGTTGAAGCTTTCTTT	CASSPRSGVEAFF
TRBJ2-3	TRBV12-3/TRBV12-4	-	-	TGTGCCAGCAGTTTAGCGCCTGCCGGGAGCACAGATACGCAGTATTTT	CASSLAPAGSTDTQYF
TRBJ2-2	TRBV5-1	few	-	TGCGCCAGCAGCTCGGACTTCACCGGGGAGCTGTTTTTT	CASSSDFTGELFF
TRBJ2-1	TRBV5-1	-	-	TGCGCCAGCAGCTCCCCGAACCGGCACAATGAGCAGTTCTTC	CASSSPNRHNEQFF
TRBJ2-3	TRBV7-2	few	-	TGTGCCAGCAGGTCACTTGATACGCAGTATTTT	CASRSLDTQYF
TRBJ1-1	TRBV7-3	-	TRBD1	TGTGCCAGCAGCCTCTCCGGGACAGGGGGCTCTGAAGCTTTCTTT	CASSLSGTGGSEAFF
TRBJ2-7	TRBV6-5	few	TRBD1	TGTGCCAGCAGTTACGGGACAGCTACCTACGAGCAGTACTTC	CASSYGTATYEQYF
TRBJ1-2	TRBV5-1	-	-	TGCGCCAGTGGCGGGGTTAACTATGGCTACACCTTC	CASGGVNYGYTF